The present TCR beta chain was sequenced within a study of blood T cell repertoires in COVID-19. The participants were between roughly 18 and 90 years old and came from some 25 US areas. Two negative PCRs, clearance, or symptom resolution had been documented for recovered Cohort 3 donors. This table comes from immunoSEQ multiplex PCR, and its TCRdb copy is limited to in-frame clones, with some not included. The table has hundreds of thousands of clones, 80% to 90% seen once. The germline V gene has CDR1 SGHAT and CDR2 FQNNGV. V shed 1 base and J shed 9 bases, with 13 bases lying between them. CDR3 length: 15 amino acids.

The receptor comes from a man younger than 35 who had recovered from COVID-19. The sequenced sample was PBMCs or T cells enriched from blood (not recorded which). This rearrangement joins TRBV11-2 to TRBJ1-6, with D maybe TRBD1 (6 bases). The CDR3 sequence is CASSLAGGAGSPLHF. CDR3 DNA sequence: TGTGCCAGCAGCTTAGCGGGGGGGGCTGGTTCACCCCTCCACTTT.